Sequencing of this T cell receptor beta chain was carried out in a study of STAT5B mutations in CD4+ large granular lymphocyte leukemia. Study-level results: 8/27 top patient clones versus 2/35 control clones were TRBV06-family. Approximately 25% of private leukemic clonotypes occurred rarely in other patients' non-leukemic repertoires.

Germline CDR1 reads SGHAT; CDR2 reads FQNNGV. Trimming removed 5 bases from V and 8 bases from J, with 10 bases in between. The CDR3 spans 12 residues. Worth noting for this clone: Its antigen is undetermined.

Profiled with immunoSEQ multiplex PCR; TCRdb holds only in-frame clones, not every one. The sample lists fewer than 25,000 clones, 78% occurring once. This TCR was sampled from a human donor in good health. The chain combines TRBV11-2 with TRBJ2-1; the D gene is possibly TRBD2 (5 bases). Sequencing used CD4+ T cells from blood buffy coats. As DNA, the CDR3 is TGTGCCAGCAGCACACTAGTGGATGAGCAGTTCTTC. Translation gives CASSTLVDEQFF.